This T cell receptor beta chain emerged from a study of cytomegalovirus exposure and HLA in healthy donors. Primers for the PCR totalled 60 Vbeta and 13 Jbeta. The data were produced by immunoSEQ multiplex PCR, yet TCRdb's version contains in-frame clones alone and is incomplete. In the table there are tens of thousands of clones, roughly 89% of which are singletons. V was cut by 0 bases and J by 4 bases, with 8 bases left in between. This CDR3 has 14 amino acids. Per germline, CDR1 SGHRS and CDR2 YFSETQ. The sequence derives from a boy between 10 and 17 years old in good health and CMV-seronegative. Input material: PBMCs. The chain joins TRBV5-1 to TRBJ2-1; a possible D gene is TRBD2 (6 bases). CDR3 sequence: CASSLASVYNEQFF. DNA of the CDR3: TGCGCCAGCAGCTTGGCTAGCGTTTACAATGAGCAGTTCTTC. The full variable domain, its missing parts supplied by reference TRBV5-1 and TRBJ2-1, is KAGVTQTPRYLIKTRGQQVTLSCSPISGHRSVSWYQQTPGQGLQFLFEYFSETQRNKGNFPGRFSGRQFSNSRSEMNVSTLELGDSALYLCASSLASVYNEQFFGPGTRLTVL.